This T cell receptor beta chain originates from a study of OX40 agonist ivuxolimab in advanced cancers. For the study in its entirety: Ivuxolimab was a fully human IgG2 agonistic monoclonal antibody targeting the costimulatory receptor OX40 (CD134). Intravenous ivuxolimab was administered to patients every 2 weeks at six dose levels: 0.01, 0.1, 0.3, 1.5, 3 and 10 mg/kg. Among the 50 to 55 dose-escalation patients, about 20 had hepatocellular carcinoma, roughly 15 melanoma, 9 renal cell carcinoma and 9 head and neck cancer. A male proportion of roughly 80% and a mean age of about 60 years, ranging from 23 to 79, were recorded for the dose-escalation cohort. Prior anti-PD-1, anti-PD-L1 or anti-CTLA-4 therapy was permitted, and checkpoint inhibitors had been received by less than 45% of dose-escalation patients. Partial responses occurred in three dose-escalation patients: two with cutaneous melanoma and one with hepatocellular carcinoma. Peripheral TCRbeta sequencing was intended to test whether TCR sequence diversity was altered and clonal T-cell expansion was caused by ivuxolimab. The paper covers the monotherapy dose-escalation part of the phase I ivuxolimab trial, which included N ≈ 57 patients. General study outcomes and caveats: Low levels of normalized T-cell clonal expansion were also seen in some patients who did not respond. At doses of 0.1 to 3.0 mg/kg, clonal expansion of both CD4+ and CD8+ blood T cells was observed from baseline to week 6. Partial responders in the 0.1-3.0 mg/kg groups had among the lowest normalized peripheral clonal expansion, especially among CD8+ T cells. After ivuxolimab, more expanded clones were found on average in CD8+ T cells than in CD4+ T cells. Antigen specificity was not determined for the clonally expanded peripheral T cells.

Genomic DNA was extracted from sorted cells for sequencing of the TCRbeta CDR3 region. TCRbeta CDR3 regions were sequenced using the immunoSEQ Assay. Entries here come from immuneACCESS through TCRdb and include only in-frame sequences with V and J called. Some clones fail to appear in such tables; in the studies checked, an unresolved V gene covers under half of the shortfall, and the cause of the remainder is unknown. A total of fewer than 55,000 clones appear in this sample, more than 70% of them only once. The ten largest account for about 7% of the sample. Remarks on this clone: What this receptor recognizes is not known. Base qualities are not provided; no much larger clone lies one nucleotide away.

The trial excluded patients who had a history of autoimmune disease or were on systemic immunosuppression. Peripheral blood for TCR sequencing was collected from all dose cohorts at baseline, on cycle 4 day 1, and on cycle 7 day 1. Samples were obtained from an open-label, multicenter, first-in-human phase I dose-escalation trial of ivuxolimab. Adults with locally advanced or metastatic head and neck squamous cell, hepatocellular, melanoma or renal cell carcinoma were enrolled in the trial. CD4+ and CD8+ T cells were sorted separately from peripheral blood before TCR sequencing. The sequence was collected from an adult with an advanced solid tumor such as melanoma, head and neck, liver or kidney cancer. Sequenced material: CD4+ or CD8+ T cells sorted from blood, taken in a trial of the OX40 agonist ivuxolimab.

The DNA reads as follows: TGCGCCAGCAGCTTGGACGGACGGGACTCTAGGTATGGCTACACCTTC. The translation is CASSLDGRDSRYGYTF. The chain couples TRBV5-1 to TRBJ1-2, and the D gene may be TRBD1, 5 bases matching. Between the V and J ends, shortened by 0 bases and 5 bases respectively, the junction contains 17 bases. Spanning cysteine to phenylalanine, the CDR3 consists of 16 amino acids. Only the CDR3 part of the read is kept: 48 bases, read in frame from the first base. CDR1 and CDR2 (SGHRS, YFSETQ) derive from the germline V gene.